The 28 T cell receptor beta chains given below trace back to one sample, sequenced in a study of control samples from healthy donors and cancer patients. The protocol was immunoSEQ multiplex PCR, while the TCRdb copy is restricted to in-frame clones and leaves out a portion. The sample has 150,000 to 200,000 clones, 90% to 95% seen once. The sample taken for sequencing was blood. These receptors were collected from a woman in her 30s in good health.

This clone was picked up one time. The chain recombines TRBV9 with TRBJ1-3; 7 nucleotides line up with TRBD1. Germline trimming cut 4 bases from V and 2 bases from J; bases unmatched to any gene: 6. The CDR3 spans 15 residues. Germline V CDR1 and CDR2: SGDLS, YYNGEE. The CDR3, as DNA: TGTGCCAGCAGCACACAGGGGACGGCTGGAAACACCATATATTTT. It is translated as CASSTQGTAGNTIYF.

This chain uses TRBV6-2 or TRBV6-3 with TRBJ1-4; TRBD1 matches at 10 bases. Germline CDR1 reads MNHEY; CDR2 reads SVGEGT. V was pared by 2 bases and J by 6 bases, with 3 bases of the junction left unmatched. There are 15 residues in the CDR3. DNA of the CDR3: TGTGCCAGCAGTTACCGACAGGGGGCGGATGAAAAACTGTTTTTT. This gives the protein CASSYRQGADEKLFF.

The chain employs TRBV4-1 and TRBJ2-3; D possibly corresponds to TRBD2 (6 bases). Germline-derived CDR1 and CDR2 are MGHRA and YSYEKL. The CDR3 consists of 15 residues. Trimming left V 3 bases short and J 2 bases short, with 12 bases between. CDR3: CASSQGTPFTDTQYF. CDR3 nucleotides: TGCGCCAGCAGCCAGGGGACTCCCTTCACAGATACGCAGTATTTT.

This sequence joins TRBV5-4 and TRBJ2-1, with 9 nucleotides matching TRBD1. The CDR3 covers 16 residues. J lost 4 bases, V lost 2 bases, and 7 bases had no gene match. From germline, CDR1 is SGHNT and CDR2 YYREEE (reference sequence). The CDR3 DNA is TGTGCCAGCAGCTTTCGCGGGACAGGGATTTACAATGAGCAGTTCTTC. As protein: CASSFRGTGIYNEQFF. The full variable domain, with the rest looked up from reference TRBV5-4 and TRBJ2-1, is ETGVTQSPTHLIKTRGQQVTLRCSSQSGHNTVSWYQQALGQGPQFIFQYYREEENGRGNFPPRFSGLQFPNYSSELNVNALELDDSALYLCASSFRGTGIYNEQFFGPGTRLTVL.

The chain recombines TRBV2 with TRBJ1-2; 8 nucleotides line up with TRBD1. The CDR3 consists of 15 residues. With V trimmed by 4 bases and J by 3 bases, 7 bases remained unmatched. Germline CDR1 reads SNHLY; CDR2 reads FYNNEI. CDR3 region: CASSALTGADYGYTF. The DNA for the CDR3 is TGTGCCAGCAGTGCCTTGACAGGGGCGGACTATGGCTACACCTTC.

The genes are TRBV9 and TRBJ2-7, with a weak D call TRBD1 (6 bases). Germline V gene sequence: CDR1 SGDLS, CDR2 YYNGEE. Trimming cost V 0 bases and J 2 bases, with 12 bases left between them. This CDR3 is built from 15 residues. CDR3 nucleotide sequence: TGTGCCAGCAGCGTAGTTGGTGACAGGACCTACGAGCAGTACTTC. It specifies CASSVVGDRTYEQYF.

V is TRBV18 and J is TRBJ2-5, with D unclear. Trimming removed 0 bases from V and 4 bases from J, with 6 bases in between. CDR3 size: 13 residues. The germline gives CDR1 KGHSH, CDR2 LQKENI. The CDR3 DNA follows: TGTGCCAGCTCACCACCGGTCGGAGAGACCCAGTACTTC. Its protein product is CASSPPVGETQYF. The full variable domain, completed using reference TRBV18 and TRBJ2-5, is NAGVMQNPRHLVRRRGQEARLRCSPMKGHSHVYWYRQLPEEGLKFMVYLQKENIIDESGMPKERFSAEFPKEGPSILRIQQVVRGDSAAYFCASSPPVGETQYFGPGTRLLVL.

The CDR3 DNA reads as TGTGCCAGCAGTTACTCAGGAGGGAACGAGCAGTACTTC. The encoded protein is CASSYSGGNEQYF. The chain recombines TRBV6-5 with TRBJ2-7; D is possibly TRBD2 (6 bases). The ends were cut back, 0 bases at V and 5 bases at J, with 8 bases in the middle. Germline-derived CDR1 and CDR2 are MNHEY and SVGAGI. There are 13 residues in the CDR3.

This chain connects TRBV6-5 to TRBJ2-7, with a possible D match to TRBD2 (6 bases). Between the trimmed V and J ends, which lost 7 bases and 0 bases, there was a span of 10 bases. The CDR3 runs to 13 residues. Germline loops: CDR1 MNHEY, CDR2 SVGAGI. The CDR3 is CASMAGSSYEQYF. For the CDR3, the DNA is TGTGCCAGCATGGCGGGGAGCTCCTACGAGCAGTACTTC.

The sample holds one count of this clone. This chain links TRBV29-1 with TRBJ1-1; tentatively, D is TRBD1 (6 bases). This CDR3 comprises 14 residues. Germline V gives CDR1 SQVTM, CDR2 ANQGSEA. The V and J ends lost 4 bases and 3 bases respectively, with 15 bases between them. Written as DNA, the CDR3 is TGCAGCGTTGTAGGTGCAGGGGTTTACACTGAAGCTTTCTTT. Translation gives CSVVGAGVYTEAFF.

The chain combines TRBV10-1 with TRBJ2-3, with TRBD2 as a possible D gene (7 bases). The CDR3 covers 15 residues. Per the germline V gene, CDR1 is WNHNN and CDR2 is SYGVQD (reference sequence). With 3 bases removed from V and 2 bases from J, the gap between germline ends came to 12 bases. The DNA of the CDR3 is TGCGCCAGCAGTGATGAGGGGGGGGCCACAGATACGCAGTATTTT. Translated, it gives CASSDEGGATDTQYF.

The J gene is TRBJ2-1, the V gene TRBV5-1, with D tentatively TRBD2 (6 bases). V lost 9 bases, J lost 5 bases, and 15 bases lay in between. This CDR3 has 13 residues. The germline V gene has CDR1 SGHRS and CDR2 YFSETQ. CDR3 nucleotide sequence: TGCGCCACACGGGAGAGAACGGACAATGAGCAGTTCTTC. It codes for CATRERTDNEQFF.

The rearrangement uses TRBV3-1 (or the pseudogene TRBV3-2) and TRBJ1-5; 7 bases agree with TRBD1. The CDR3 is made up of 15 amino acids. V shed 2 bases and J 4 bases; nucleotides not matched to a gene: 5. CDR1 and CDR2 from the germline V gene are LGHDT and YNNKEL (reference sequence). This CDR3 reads CASSQSDRSNQPQHF. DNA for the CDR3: TGTGCCAGCAGCCAATCGGACAGGTCTAATCAGCCCCAGCATTTT.

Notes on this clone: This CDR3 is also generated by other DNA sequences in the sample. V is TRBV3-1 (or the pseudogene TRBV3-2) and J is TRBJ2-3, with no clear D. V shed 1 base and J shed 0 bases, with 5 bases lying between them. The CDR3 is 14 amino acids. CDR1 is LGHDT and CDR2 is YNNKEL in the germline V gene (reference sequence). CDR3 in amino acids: CASSQGTSTDTQYF. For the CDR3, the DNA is TGTGCCAGCAGCCAAGGTACTAGCACAGATACGCAGTATTTT.

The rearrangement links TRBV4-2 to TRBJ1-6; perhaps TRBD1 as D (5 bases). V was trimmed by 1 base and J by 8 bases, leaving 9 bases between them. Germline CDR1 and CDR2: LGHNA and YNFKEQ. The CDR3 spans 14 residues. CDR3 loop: CASSQGRADSPLHF. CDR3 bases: TGTGCCAGCAGCCAAGGCAGGGCGGATTCACCCCTCCACTTT.

The CDR3 DNA reads as TGTGCCAGCAGTTACCGGGCCGGGGGTGGAAACACCATATATTTT. This translates into CASSYRAGGGNTIYF. The chain links TRBV6-5 to TRBJ1-3; D might be TRBD1 (5 bases). Germline CDR1 and CDR2: MNHEY and SVGAGI. Trimming shortened V by 2 bases and J by 3 bases, and 11 bases separated the two germline ends. The CDR3 contains 15 residues.

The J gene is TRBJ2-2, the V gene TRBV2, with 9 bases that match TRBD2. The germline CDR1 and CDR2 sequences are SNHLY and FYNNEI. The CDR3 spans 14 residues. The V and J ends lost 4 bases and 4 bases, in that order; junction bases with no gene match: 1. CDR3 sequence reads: CASSGLAATGELFF. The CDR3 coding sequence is TGTGCCAGCAGTGGACTAGCGGCCACCGGGGAGCTGTTTTTT.

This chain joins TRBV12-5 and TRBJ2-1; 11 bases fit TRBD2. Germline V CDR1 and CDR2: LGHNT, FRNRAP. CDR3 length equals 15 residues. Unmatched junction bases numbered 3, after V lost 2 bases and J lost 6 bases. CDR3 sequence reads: CASGLTLAGGNEQFF. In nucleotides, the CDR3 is TGTGCTAGTGGTTTGACGCTAGCGGGAGGCAATGAGCAGTTCTTC.

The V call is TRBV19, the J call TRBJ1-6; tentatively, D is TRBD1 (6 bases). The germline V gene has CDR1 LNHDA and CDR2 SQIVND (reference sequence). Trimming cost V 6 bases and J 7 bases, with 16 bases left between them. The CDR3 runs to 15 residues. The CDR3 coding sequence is TGTGCCAGTAGAACAGGGATCTCGGGGAATTCACCCCTCCACTTT. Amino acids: CASRTGISGNSPLHF.

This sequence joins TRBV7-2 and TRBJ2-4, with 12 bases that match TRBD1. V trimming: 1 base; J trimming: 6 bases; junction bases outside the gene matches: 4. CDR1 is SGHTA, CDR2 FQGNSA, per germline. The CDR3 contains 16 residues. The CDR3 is CASSLVGQGAGNIQYF. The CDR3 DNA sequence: TGTGCCAGCAGCTTAGTGGGACAGGGGGCTGGAAACATTCAGTACTTC.

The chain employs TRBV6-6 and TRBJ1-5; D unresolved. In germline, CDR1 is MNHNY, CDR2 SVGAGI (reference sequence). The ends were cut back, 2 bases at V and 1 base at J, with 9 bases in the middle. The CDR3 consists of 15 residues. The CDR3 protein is CASSYGRGSNQPQHF. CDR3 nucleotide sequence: TGTGCCAGCAGTTACGGGAGAGGGAGCAATCAGCCCCAGCATTTT.

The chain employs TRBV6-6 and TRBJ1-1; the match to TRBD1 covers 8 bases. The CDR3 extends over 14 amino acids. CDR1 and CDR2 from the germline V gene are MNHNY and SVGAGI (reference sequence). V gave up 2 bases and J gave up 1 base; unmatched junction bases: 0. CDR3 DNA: TGTGCCAGCAGTTACGGGACAGGGAACACTGAAGCTTTCTTT. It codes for CASSYGTGNTEAFF.

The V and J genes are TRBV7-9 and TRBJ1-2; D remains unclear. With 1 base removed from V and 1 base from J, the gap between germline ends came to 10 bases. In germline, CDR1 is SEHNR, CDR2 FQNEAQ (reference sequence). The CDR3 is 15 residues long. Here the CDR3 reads CASSLEWQSNYGYTF. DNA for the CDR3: TGTGCCAGCAGCTTAGAGTGGCAGAGTAACTATGGCTACACCTTC.

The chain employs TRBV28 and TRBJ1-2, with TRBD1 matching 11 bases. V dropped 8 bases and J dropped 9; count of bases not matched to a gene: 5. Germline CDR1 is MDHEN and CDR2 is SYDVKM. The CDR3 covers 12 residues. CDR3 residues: CASRTGGASYTF. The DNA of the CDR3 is TGTGCCAGCCGGACAGGGGGCGCAAGCTACACCTTC.

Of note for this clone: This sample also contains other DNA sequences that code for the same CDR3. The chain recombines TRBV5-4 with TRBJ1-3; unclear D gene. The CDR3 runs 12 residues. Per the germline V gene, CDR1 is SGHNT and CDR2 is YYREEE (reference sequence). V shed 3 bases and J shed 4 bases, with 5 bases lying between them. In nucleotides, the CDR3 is TGTGCCAGCAGCTCCCAGGGAAACACCATATATTTT. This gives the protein CASSSQGNTIYF.

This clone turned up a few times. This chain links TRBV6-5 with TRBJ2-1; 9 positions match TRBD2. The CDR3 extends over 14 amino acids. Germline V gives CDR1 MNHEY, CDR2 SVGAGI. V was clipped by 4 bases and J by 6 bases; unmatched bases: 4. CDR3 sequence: CASSSGLASNEQFF. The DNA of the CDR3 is TGTGCCAGCAGTTCCGGACTAGCGAGCAATGAGCAGTTCTTC.

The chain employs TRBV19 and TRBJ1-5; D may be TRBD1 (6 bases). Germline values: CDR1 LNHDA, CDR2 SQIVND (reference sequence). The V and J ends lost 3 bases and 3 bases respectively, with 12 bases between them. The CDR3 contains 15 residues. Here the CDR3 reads CASSMSDSPNQPQHF. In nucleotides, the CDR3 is TGTGCCAGTAGTATGTCGGACAGTCCCAATCAGCCCCAGCATTTT.

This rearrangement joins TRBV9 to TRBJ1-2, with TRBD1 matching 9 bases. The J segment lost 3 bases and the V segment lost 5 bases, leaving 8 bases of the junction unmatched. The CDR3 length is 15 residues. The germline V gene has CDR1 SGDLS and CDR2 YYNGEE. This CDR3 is CASSPDTGGDYGYTF. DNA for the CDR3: TGTGCCAGCAGTCCTGACACAGGGGGCGACTATGGCTACACCTTC.